These T cell receptor beta chains were read from a single sample in a study of T cell clones after liver transplantation. The repertoire was sequenced with immunoSEQ multiplex PCR; TCRdb's copy has only in-frame clones and lacks some. The table includes roughly 100,000 clones, 84% detected once. The sample in question was CD4+ T cells from blood, obtained approximately 50 months after liver transplant. These receptors all come from a human patient who received a liver transplant. The graft donor may have given rise to some T cells. Both conserved end residues are part of each CDR3. Each record gives: V gene, clone size, J gene, D gene, CDR3 protein, CDR3 DNA. A D gene is named only where the DNA matches it firmly. Clone size is stated in some rows and not others, as once, few, many or a class when expanded.

>TRBV7-8|NA|TRBJ1-1|TRBD1
CASSLGRGSTEAFF
TGTGCCAGCAGCTTAGGCAGGGGGAGCACTGAAGCTTTCTTT
>TRBV10-3|NA|TRBJ1-1|NA
CAIKGTPLGEAFF
TGTGCCATCAAAGGGACGCCTTTGGGTGAAGCTTTCTTT
>TRBV7-2|NA|TRBJ2-3|NA
CASSLKGRATSTDTQYF
TGTGCCAGCAGCTTAAAGGGCAGGGCGACTAGCACAGATACGCAGTATTTT
>TRBV7-2|NA|TRBJ1-2|NA
CASSPSVLRGEGYTF
TGTGCCAGCAGCCCTTCTGTCCTTCGGGGGGAAGGCTACACCTTC
>TRBV29-1|NA|TRBJ2-1|TRBD1
CSTGGNEQFF
TGCAGCACAGGGGGCAATGAGCAGTTCTTC
>TRBV5-4|once|TRBJ1-4|NA
CASSFRGATREKLFF
TGTGCCAGCAGCTTTCGGGGGGCGACGAGAGAAAAACTGTTTTTT
>TRBV20-1|many|TRBJ1-2|NA
CSAPTGYGYTF
TGCAGTGCCCCTACAGGCTATGGCTACACCTTC
>TRBV4-1|NA|TRBJ2-7|NA
CASSQGDKAYEQYF
TGCGCCAGCAGCCAAGGGGACAAAGCCTACGAGCAGTACTTC
>TRBV15|NA|TRBJ1-3|NA
CATSRDLTSSGNTIYF
TGTGCCACCAGCAGAGACCTCACTAGCTCTGGAAACACCATATATTTT
>TRBV7-2|NA|TRBJ1-2|TRBD1
CASSLNFGGQGLNYGYTF
TGTGCCAGCAGCTTAAACTTCGGGGGACAGGGGCTAAACTATGGCTACACCTTC
>TRBV19|NA|TRBJ1-5|NA
CASTLIQTNQPQHF
TGTGCCAGTACCCTAATCCAGACCAATCAGCCCCAGCATTTT
>TRBV15|NA|TRBJ2-5|TRBD2
CATSRGVMASGRQETQYF
TGTGCCACCAGCAGAGGGGTAATGGCTAGCGGGAGACAAGAGACCCAGTACTTC
>TRBV18|NA|TRBJ2-1|TRBD2
CASSPGRERSYNEQFF
TGTGCCAGCTCACCAGGGCGGGAGCGATCCTACAATGAGCAGTTCTTC
>TRBV30|NA|TRBJ2-2|NA
CAWSVNWAGELFF
TGTGCCTGGAGTGTAAATTGGGCCGGGGAGCTGTTTTTT
>TRBV5-4|NA|TRBJ2-1|NA
CASSFPGREEQFF
TGTGCCAGCAGCTTCCCCGGCAGGGAGGAGCAGTTCTTC
>TRBV9|NA|TRBJ1-4|TRBD1
CASSTQGATNEKLFF
TGTGCCAGCAGCACACAGGGGGCAACTAATGAAAAACTGTTTTTT
>TRBV9|few|TRBJ1-1|NA
CASSFRMNTEAFF
TGTGCCAGCAGCTTTCGGATGAACACTGAAGCTTTCTTT
>TRBV14|NA|TRBJ2-1|TRBD2
CASSQGVGLPDNEQFF
TGTGCCAGCAGCCAAGGGGTGGGACTACCCGACAATGAGCAGTTCTTC
>TRBV30|NA|TRBJ1-5|NA
CAWSRRGYQPQHF
TGTGCCTGGAGTAGACGAGGGTATCAGCCCCAGCATTTT
>TRBV28|NA|TRBJ2-5|NA
CASSFPSQIPETQYF
TGTGCCAGCAGTTTCCCGAGTCAGATCCCGGAGACCCAGTACTTC
>TRBV6-5|NA|TRBJ1-4|TRBD1
CASSYSRTGGNEKLFF
TGTGCCAGCAGTTACTCCCGGACAGGGGGTAATGAAAAACTGTTTTTT
>TRBV30|NA|TRBJ2-2|NA
CAWSVAGWAGELFF
TGTGCCTGGAGTGTGGCAGGGTGGGCCGGGGAGCTGTTTTTT
>TRBV5-6|NA|TRBJ1-5|TRBD1
CASSHSGTGNNQPQHF
TGTGCCAGCAGCCATTCCGGGACAGGGAACAATCAGCCCCAGCATTTT
>TRBV11-2|NA|TRBJ2-2|TRBD1
CASSSQGVVTGELFF
TGTGCCAGCAGCTCACAGGGGGTCGTCACCGGGGAGCTGTTTTTT
>TRBV18|NA|TRBJ2-1|TRBD2
CASSPSGRVAYNEQFF
TGTGCCAGCTCACCAAGTGGGAGGGTTGCCTACAATGAGCAGTTCTTC
>TRBV15|NA|TRBJ2-3|NA
CATSRDQAVSTDTQYF
TGTGCCACCAGCAGAGATCAGGCAGTTAGCACAGATACGCAGTATTTT
>TRBV9|NA|TRBJ2-2|NA
CASSPDSRSTGELFF
TGTGCCAGCAGCCCAGACTCCCGTAGCACCGGGGAGCTGTTTTTT
>TRBV28|NA|TRBJ1-4|TRBD1
CASKRKEGAEKLFF
TGTGCCAGCAAGAGAAAGGAGGGGGCGGAAAAACTGTTTTTT
>TRBV6-5|NA|TRBJ1-2|NA
CASSYGDTYGYTF
TGTGCCAGCAGTTACGGGGACACCTATGGCTACACCTTC
>TRBV7-9|NA|TRBJ2-2|NA
CASSLQGTGELFF
TGTGCCAGCAGCTTACAGGGGACCGGGGAGCTGTTTTTT
>TRBV27|few|TRBJ1-5|NA
CASSITVSRNTQPQHF
TGTGCCAGCAGTATTACGGTTAGCAGGAACACTCAGCCCCAGCATTTT
>TRBV6-6|NA|TRBJ1-2|TRBD1
CASSYSRQGGWYGYTF
TGTGCCAGCAGTTACTCGAGACAGGGGGGGTGGTATGGCTACACCTTC
>TRBV7-2|NA|TRBJ1-5|NA
CASSLDRSPQHF
TGTGCCAGCAGCTTAGACAGGTCGCCCCAGCATTTT
>TRBV7-2|NA|TRBJ2-5|TRBD2
CASSFNRGGRETQYF
TGTGCCAGCAGCTTTAATCGGGGGGGCCGGGAGACCCAGTACTTC
>TRBV9|NA|TRBJ1-2|TRBD1
CASSADRVLGYGYTF
TGTGCCAGCAGCGCAGACAGGGTGCTAGGCTATGGCTACACCTTC
>TRBV5-1|NA|TRBJ1-2|NA
CASTHGWGSEGYTF
TGCGCCAGCACCCATGGTTGGGGATCGGAAGGCTACACCTTC
>TRBV6-1|NA|TRBJ2-2|NA
CASSEERVFWGNTGELFF
TGTGCCAGCAGTGAAGAAAGGGTATTCTGGGGTAACACCGGGGAGCTGTTTTTT
>TRBV9|NA|TRBJ2-2|NA
CASGIGMNTGELFF
TGTGCCAGCGGTATAGGGATGAACACCGGGGAGCTGTTTTTT
>TRBV18|NA|TRBJ2-7|NA
CASSRLERSYEQYF
TGTGCCAGCTCAAGACTAGAAAGATCCTACGAGCAGTACTTC
>TRBV5-1|NA|TRBJ2-1|NA
CASSLLGTLTYNEQFF
TGCGCCAGCAGCTTGCTCGGGACTCTAACCTACAATGAGCAGTTCTTC
>TRBV9|NA|TRBJ2-3|NA
CASSVDIGRSDTQYF
TGTGCCAGCAGCGTGGACATTGGGCGGTCAGATACGCAGTATTTT
>TRBV5-4|NA|TRBJ2-7|NA
CASSPMTGSYEQYF
TGTGCCAGCAGCCCCATGACAGGTTCCTACGAGCAGTACTTC
>TRBV7-2|NA|TRBJ2-2|NA
CASSLGPGLTGELFF
TGTGCCAGCAGCTTAGGCCCGGGACTCACCGGGGAGCTGTTTTTT
>TRBV5-4|NA|TRBJ2-1|NA
CASSPKGPSGGQFF
TGTGCCAGCAGCCCAAAGGGGCCATCAGGAGGTCAGTTCTTC
>TRBV28|NA|TRBJ2-5|NA
CASCSVQETQYF
TGTGCCAGCTGTAGTGTTCAAGAGACCCAGTACTTC
>TRBV7-2|NA|TRBJ2-6|NA
CASSLVGSGANVLTF
TGTGCCAGCAGCTTAGTTGGGTCTGGGGCCAACGTCCTGACTTTC
>TRBV10-3|few|TRBJ1-5|NA
CAISEQGNQPQHF
TGTGCCATCAGTGAGCAGGGAAATCAGCCCCAGCATTTT
>TRBV27|NA|TRBJ2-3|TRBD2
CASRKGGGITDTQYF
TGTGCCAGCAGAAAGGGCGGGGGGATCACAGATACGCAGTATTTT
>TRBV9|NA|TRBJ1-3|NA
CASSVASSALSGNTIYF
TGTGCCAGCAGCGTAGCTAGTAGCGCCCTCTCTGGAAACACCATATATTTT
>TRBV7-6|NA|TRBJ2-1|NA
CASSPRMANEQFF
TGTGCCAGCAGCCCCCGGATGGCAAATGAGCAGTTCTTC
>TRBV14|NA|TRBJ1-1|NA
CASSQDMNTEAFF
TGTGCCAGCAGCCAAGACATGAACACTGAAGCTTTCTTT
>TRBV7-8|NA|TRBJ2-7|NA
CATSSGGGRVYEQYF
TGTGCCACCAGTAGTGGGGGCGGGAGAGTGTACGAGCAGTACTTC
>TRBV12-5|NA|TRBJ2-7|NA
CASGLSGRVQQYF
TGTGCTAGTGGGCTCTCGGGACGCGTCCAGCAGTACTTC